One sample yielded the 25 T cell receptor beta chains listed below, sequenced in a study of somatic mutations in cytotoxic T cells in rheumatoid arthritis. Libraries were prepared by immunoSEQ multiplex PCR; TCRdb keeps only in-frame clonotypes and omits some of them. There are some 40,000 clones in the sample; 84% occur only once, and 3% to 3.5% lies in the top ten. Sequencing was performed on CD8+ T cells sorted from blood. The receptors derive from a man aged 40-49 years in good health.

This rearrangement joins TRBV7-3 to TRBJ2-7; either TRBD1 or TRBD2 may fit D (7 bases each). The CDR3 sequence is 15 residues long. The V gene's germline CDR1 is SGHTA and CDR2 FQGTGA. V was pared by 5 bases and J by 3 bases, with 17 bases between. Written as DNA, the CDR3 is TGTGCCAGCAGCCCCAATTCAGGGGGGGACTACGAGCAGTACTTC. Translating it yields CASSPNSGGDYEQYF.

The V and J genes are TRBV10-2 and TRBJ2-1; tentatively, D is TRBD1 (5 bases). Germline lookup yields CDR1 WSHSY and CDR2 SAAADI. The CDR3 has 16 amino acids. Trimming stripped 3 bases from V and 2 bases from J, with 14 bases between. In DNA, the CDR3 is TGCGCCAGCAGTGAATCGACAGCTGGTACCTACAATGAGCAGTTCTTC. Translated: CASSESTAGTYNEQFF.

The rearrangement links TRBV28 to TRBJ1-2, with D unclear. The CDR3 sequence is 13 residues long. Germline V gene sequence: CDR1 MDHEN, CDR2 SYDVKM. Trimming stripped 6 bases from V and 2 bases from J, with 10 bases between. CDR3 nucleotides: TGTGCCAGCAGCGAAACACTGAACTATGGCTACACCTTC. Residues: CASSETLNYGYTF.

The rearrangement links TRBV21-1 to TRBJ1-5. TRBV21-1 constitutes a pseudogene. The CDR3 extends over 17 amino acids. The CDR3 sequence: CASSKVYGEESNQPQHF. The CDR3 DNA is TGTGCCAGCAGCAAAGTTTATGGGGAGGAAAGCAATCAGCCCCAGCATTTT.

The V and J genes are TRBV27 and TRBJ2-7; D might be TRBD2 (6 bases). The V gene's germline CDR1 is MNHEY and CDR2 SMNVEV (reference sequence). V dropped 4 bases and J dropped 6 bases, with 16 bases sitting between them. The CDR3 is made up of 14 amino acids. The chain's CDR3 is CASSSHSTRSEQYF. The CDR3 nucleotides read TGTGCCAGCAGTTCCCACTCGACTAGGTCCGAGCAGTACTTC.

The chain has TRBV7-6 and TRBJ2-2; 12 bases line up with TRBD2. V shed 5 bases, J shed 4 bases, and the junction held 5 bases outside the gene matches. CDR1 and CDR2 from the germline V gene are SGHVS and FNYEAQ. The length of the CDR3 is 16 residues. This CDR3 reads CASSLLLAGGTGELFF. The DNA for the CDR3 is TGTGCCAGCAGCCTACTACTAGCGGGAGGCACCGGGGAGCTGTTTTTT. Full variable domain (rest looked up from reference TRBV7-6 and TRBJ2-2): GAGVSQSPRYKVTKRGQDVALRCDPISGHVSLYWYRQALGQGPEFLTYFNYEAQQDKSGLPNDRFSAERPEGSISTLTIQRTEQRDSAMYRCASSLLLAGGTGELFFGEGSRLTVL.

The chain uses TRBV9 and TRBJ2-5; D perhaps matches TRBD2 (6 bases). CDR1 and CDR2 from the germline V gene are SGDLS and YYNGEE. This CDR3 spans 14 amino acids. With 4 bases removed from V and 1 base from J, the gap between germline ends came to 11 bases. The CDR3 region is CASSPRRAQETQYF. The DNA for the CDR3 is TGTGCCAGCAGCCCGCGGAGGGCCCAAGAGACCCAGTACTTC. The variable domain in full, completed from reference TRBV9 and TRBJ2-5, reads DSGVTQTPKHLITATGQRVTLRCSPRSGDLSVYWYQQSLDQGLQFLIQYYNGEERAKGNILERFSAQQFPDLHSELNLSSLELGDSALYFCASSPRRAQETQYFGPGTRLLVL.

The rearrangement links TRBV19 to TRBJ1-1; D is unclear. Per germline, CDR1 LNHDA and CDR2 SQIVND (reference sequence). CDR3 length: 15 residues. V was shortened by 3 bases and J by 0 bases, with 11 bases between the two germline ends. The CDR3 region has the DNA TGTGCCAGTAGTATTACCGGATTCCTGAACACTGAAGCTTTCTTT. It yields the protein CASSITGFLNTEAFF. Filled out from reference TRBV19 and TRBJ1-1, the complete variable domain reads DGGITQSPKYLFRKEGQNVTLSCEQNLNHDAMYWYRQDPGQGLRLIYYSQIVNDFQKGDIAEGYSVSREKKESFPLTVTSAQKNPTAFYLCASSITGFLNTEAFFGQGTRLTVV.

The chain combines TRBV7-2 with TRBJ1-3; D gene uncertain. V lost 3 bases and J lost 7, with 22 bases in between. The CDR3 totals 17 residues. The germline V gene has CDR1 SGHTA and CDR2 FQGNSA. Here the CDR3 DNA reads TGTGCCAGCAGCTTTGTACGGTATTCAGTAGAAGGGAACACCATATATTTT. Its translation: CASSFVRYSVEGNTIYF.

The CDR3 DNA sequence: TGTGCCAGCAGCTTAGAGGCAGGGGGCAACTATGGCTACACCTTC. The encoded protein is CASSLEAGGNYGYTF. The genes are TRBV11-1 and TRBJ1-2; 8 positions match TRBD1. The junction had 3 bases not matched to a gene; V was cut back by 1 base and J by 2 bases. The germline CDR1 and CDR2 sequences are SGHAT and FQDESV (reference sequence). The CDR3 is made up of 15 amino acids.

The chain couples TRBV7-9 to TRBJ2-7, with D perhaps TRBD1 (6 bases). V was pared by 3 bases and J by 4 bases, with 16 bases between. Germline CDR1 SEHNR, CDR2 FQNEAQ (reference sequence). The CDR3 runs to 15 residues. Written as DNA, the CDR3 is TGTGCCAGCAGCTTGGAGGAGGACACAGGGTACGAGCAGTACTTC. Encoded protein: CASSLEEDTGYEQYF.

In nucleotides, the CDR3 is TGTGCCAGCAGTACCTGGGACAGCAAAACCCCCTCTGAAGCTTTCTTT. Translating gives CASSTWDSKTPSEAFF. This chain links TRBV28 with TRBJ1-1, with 7 bases matching TRBD1. The V gene end was trimmed by 5 bases and the J gene end by 6 bases; junction bases not matched to a gene: 15. Germline V lookup: CDR1 MDHEN, CDR2 SYDVKM. The CDR3 length is 16 residues. The full variable domain, completed using reference TRBV28 and TRBJ1-1, is DVKVTQSSRYLVKRTGEKVFLECVQDMDHENMFWYRQDPGLGLRLIYFSYDVKMKEKGDIPEGYSVSREKKERFSLILESASTNQTSMYLCASSTWDSKTPSEAFFGQGTRLTVV.

The CDR3 region is CASSLGDWEAEGQAQYF. CDR3 nucleotides: TGTGCCAGCAGCTTAGGGGACTGGGAGGCAGAGGGTCAAGCCCAGTACTTC. The chain is built from TRBV7-6 and TRBJ2-5, with D tentatively TRBD2 (6 bases). The length of the CDR3 is 17 residues. CDR1 is SGHVS, CDR2 FNYEAQ, per germline. V was clipped by 1 base and J by 9 bases, with 24 bases between them.

This chain connects TRBV2 to TRBJ1-1, with a tentative D call TRBD1 (5 bases). Germline-derived CDR1 and CDR2 are SNHLY and FYNNEI. Between the trimmed V and J ends, which lost 6 bases and 1 base, there was a span of 15 bases. This CDR3 region has 15 residues. CDR3 nucleotide sequence: TGTGCCAGCAGGACAATGCCGGGGGGGAACACTGAAGCTTTCTTT. Encoded protein: CASRTMPGGNTEAFF.

The chain employs TRBV11-2 and TRBJ2-1, with TRBD1 as a possible D gene (6 bases). The CDR3 loop spans 14 amino acids. CDR1 is SGHAT, CDR2 FQNNGV, per germline. V lost 4 bases to trimming and J lost 8 bases, with 15 bases between them. The CDR3 bases are TGTGCCAGCAGCTACAGAGGGGGTACCTATGAGCAGTTCTTC. This codes for CASSYRGGTYEQFF. Complete variable domain (other parts from reference TRBV11-2 and TRBJ2-1): EAGVAQSPRYKIIEKRQSVAFWCNPISGHATLYWYQQILGQGPKLLIQFQNNGVVDDSQLPKDRFSAERLKGVDSTLKIQPAKLEDSAVYLCASSYRGGTYEQFFGPGTRLTVL.

The rearrangement joins TRBV7-2 to TRBJ2-7, with 8 bases identical to TRBD1. V was clipped by 4 bases and J by 4 bases; unmatched bases: 3. The length of the CDR3 is 13 residues. Germline loops: CDR1 SGHTA, CDR2 FQGNSA. CDR3: CASSSDRVYEQYF. In DNA form, the CDR3 reads TGTGCCAGCAGCTCGGACAGGGTGTACGAGCAGTACTTC.

The rearrangement links TRBV19 to TRBJ2-5, with 8 bases aligning to TRBD1. This CDR3 region has 15 residues. Germline trimming cut 4 bases from V and 5 bases from J; bases unmatched to any gene: 9. Germline loops: CDR1 LNHDA, CDR2 SQIVND (reference sequence). In DNA, the CDR3 is TGTGCCAGTAGTACCGGACAGGGATTTTTGGAGACCCAGTACTTC. Translation: CASSTGQGFLETQYF. The entire variable domain, with the rest obtained from reference TRBV19 and TRBJ2-5, is as follows: DGGITQSPKYLFRKEGQNVTLSCEQNLNHDAMYWYRQDPGQGLRLIYYSQIVNDFQKGDIAEGYSVSREKKESFPLTVTSAQKNPTAFYLCASSTGQGFLETQYFGPGTRLLVL.

CDR3 sequence (DNA): TGTGCCAGCAGTTTATCCCGGACAGGGTTCGAGCAGTACTTC. Its translation: CASSLSRTGFEQYF. V and J are TRBV27 and TRBJ2-7; 8 bases match TRBD1. Losses at the gene ends were 0 bases for V and 6 bases for J; bases not matched to a gene: 4. The germline V gene encodes CDR1 MNHEY and CDR2 SMNVEV (reference sequence). CDR3 length: 14 residues.

V and J are TRBV28 and TRBJ2-6, with D uncertain. The CDR3 extends over 15 amino acids. V lost 1 base to trimming and J lost 3 bases, with 7 bases between them. Germline V gene sequence: CDR1 MDHEN, CDR2 SYDVKM. The CDR3, as DNA: TGTGCCAGCAGTTTATCGGGTGTTGGGGCCAACGTCCTGACTTTC. Translated: CASSLSGVGANVLTF.

This rearrangement joins TRBV29-1 to TRBJ2-2; 12 nucleotides agree with TRBD2. The CDR3 totals 16 residues. Per the germline V gene, CDR1 is SQVTM and CDR2 is ANQGSEA. V lost 1 base to trimming and J lost 3 bases; unmatched junction nucleotides: 3. CDR3 residues: CSVEVGLAGHTGELFF. In DNA form, the CDR3 reads TGCAGCGTTGAAGTGGGACTAGCGGGCCACACCGGGGAGCTGTTTTTT.

The genes are TRBV7-2 and TRBJ2-1; D is undetermined. Deletions cut 5 bases from V and 6 bases from J, with 11 bases between. The germline CDR1 and CDR2 sequences are SGHTA and FQGNSA. The CDR3 totals 13 residues. The CDR3 DNA reads TGTGCCAGCAGCCACGATATTCGCAATGAGCAGTTCTTC. It encodes CASSHDIRNEQFF.

The chain recombines TRBV19 with TRBJ1-5; the D gene is possibly TRBD1 (6 bases). The CDR3 loop spans 15 amino acids. Germline V CDR1 and CDR2: LNHDA, SQIVND (reference sequence). Trimming took off 9 bases at V and 1 base at J, with 16 bases between the two ends. CDR3 DNA sequence: TGTGCCAGCAGACTTTGGGGGGCAAGCAATCAGCCCCAGCATTTT. This encodes CASRLWGASNQPQHF.

V and J are TRBV27 and TRBJ2-3; D remains unclear. Trimming stripped 2 bases from V and 4 bases from J, with 10 bases between. The CDR3 runs to 14 residues. CDR1 is MNHEY and CDR2 is SMNVEV in the germline V gene (reference sequence). CDR3 residues: CASSLRQNPDTQYF. In DNA form, the CDR3 reads TGTGCCAGCAGTTTACGTCAGAACCCAGATACGCAGTATTTT.

The gene calls are TRBV6-1 and TRBJ1-5, with 7 positions matching TRBD1. This CDR3 region has 15 residues. The junction had 5 bases not matched to a gene; V was cut back by 6 bases and J by 0 bases. CDR1 MNHNS and CDR2 SASEGT come from the germline V gene. The CDR3 DNA follows: TGTGCCAGCAGCCCGGGACAGAATAGCAATCAGCCCCAGCATTTT. This codes for CASSPGQNSNQPQHF.

The genes are TRBV15 and TRBJ2-3, with 9 bases matching TRBD2. With 3 bases clipped from V and 2 bases from J, the junction kept 6 bases outside the gene matches. Looked up from germline, CDR1 is LNHNV and CDR2 is YYDKDF (reference sequence). CDR3 length equals 16 residues. Written as DNA, the CDR3 is TGTGCCACCAGCAGTGTAGCGGGGGCCTACACAGATACGCAGTATTTT. Amino acids: CATSSVAGAYTDTQYF. Full variable domain (outside the CDR3, taken from reference TRBV15 and TRBJ2-3): DAMVIQNPRYQVTQFGKPVTLSCSQTLNHNVMYWYQQKSSQAPKLLFHYYDKDFNNEADTPDNFQSRRPNTSFCFLDIRSPGLGDTAMYLCATSSVAGAYTDTQYFGPGTRLTVL.